This entry is about one TCR beta chain. Its antigen is not identified. Healthy individuals who donated bone marrow served as the donors. V was trimmed by 4 bases and J by 0 bases, leaving 25 bases between them. The CDR3 consists of 20 residues. Germline loops: CDR1 LNHDA, CDR2 SQIVND (reference sequence). The sample belongs to a study of cytomegalovirus exposure and HLA in healthy donors. Study-level points and caveats: Researchers counted approximately 160 TCR beta chains as cytomegalovirus-associated. Within an earlier analysis, most TCR beta V segments proved productive either about 90% or about 30% of the time. Later on, a genetic analysis was performed. It linked a missense variant in DCLRE1C with V- and J-gene trimming of TCR beta.

Researchers ran the PCR with 60 Vbeta and 13 Jbeta primers. Clones were read by immunoSEQ multiplex PCR, and TCRdb kept only the in-frame ones, dropping some. The sample gives roughly 30,000 clones, more than 75% of which show up once; 2.7% is in the top ten. Sequencing was done on a sample of PBMCs. The sequence was obtained from a boy aged 5 to 17 in good health and CMV-seronegative. This chain uses TRBV19 with TRBJ1-3; TRBD1 is a possible D gene (6 bases). CDR3 amino acids: CASSKFRPGGAASSGNTIYF. The CDR3, as DNA: TGTGCCAGTAGTAAATTTCGGCCGGGGGGGGCCGCCTCCTCTGGAAACACCATATATTTT. Full variable domain (outside the CDR3, taken from reference TRBV19 and TRBJ1-3): DGGITQSPKYLFRKEGQNVTLSCEQNLNHDAMYWYRQDPGQGLRLIYYSQIVNDFQKGDIAEGYSVSREKKESFPLTVTSAQKNPTAFYLCASSKFRPGGAASSGNTIYFGEGSWLTVV.